The T cell receptor (beta chain) described here comes from a study of CD8+ T cells in alopecia areata. General observations from the study: An increase in clonality over normal scalp was evident in lesional scalp, especially alopecia totalis/universalis.

Sampling of alopecia areata patients yielded lesional scalp punch biopsies as well as peripheral blood. The authors sorted CD4+ and CD8+ T cells from PBMCs. Trimming at V came to 4 bases and at J to 5 bases, leaving 3 bases not matched to a gene. Germline CDR1 reads SNHLY; CDR2 reads FYNNEI. The CDR3 runs to 13 residues. Sequencing templates came from extracted RNA that was reverse transcribed into cDNA. Some clones are missing from TCRdb's copy, which holds only in-frame ones; the method was immunoSEQ multiplex PCR. The sample lists over 200,000 clones; 57% were seen once. A few counts support this clone. Its antigen is unknown.

This sequence originates from a human donor with alopecia areata. The material sequenced was CD4+ T cells sorted from blood, taken at week 0. The chain combines TRBV2 with TRBJ1-2, with 8 bases lining up with TRBD1. The CDR3 sequence: CASSAGGMYGYTF. The CDR3 DNA follows: TGTGCCAGCAGTGCAGGGGGCATGTATGGCTACACCTTC.